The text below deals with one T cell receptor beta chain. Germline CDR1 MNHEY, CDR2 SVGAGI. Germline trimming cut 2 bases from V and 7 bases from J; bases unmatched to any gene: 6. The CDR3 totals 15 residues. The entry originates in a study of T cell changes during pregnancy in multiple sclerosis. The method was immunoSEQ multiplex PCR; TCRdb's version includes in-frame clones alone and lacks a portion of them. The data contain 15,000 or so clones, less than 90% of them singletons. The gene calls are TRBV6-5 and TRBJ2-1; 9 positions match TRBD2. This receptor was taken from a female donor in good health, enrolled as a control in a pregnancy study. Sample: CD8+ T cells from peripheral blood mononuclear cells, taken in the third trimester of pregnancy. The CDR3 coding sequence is TGTGCCAGCAGTTACCTTAGCGGGAGTGTTAATGAGCAGTTCTTC. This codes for CASSYLSGSVNEQFF.